This T cell receptor (beta chain) was profiled in a study of OX40 agonist ivuxolimab in advanced cancers. In the study overall: Three individuals attained partial responses, comprising one hepatocellular carcinoma case and two cutaneous melanoma cases.

Notes on the study in general: More expanded clones were found, on average, in CD8+ than in CD4+ T cells.

The protocol was immunoSEQ multiplex PCR, while the TCRdb copy is restricted to in-frame clones and leaves out a portion. Here the sample spans 30,000 to 40,000 clones, approximately 90% being singletons. V was pared by 2 bases and J by 2 bases, with 10 bases between. The CDR3 is 14 residues long. Germline assignment: CDR1 PRHDT and CDR2 FYEKMQ (reference sequence). On this clone itself: Its antigen is as yet unknown.

The clonotype comes from an adult with an advanced solid tumor such as melanoma, head and neck, liver or kidney cancer. The chain employs TRBV13 and TRBJ2-7; D is unresolved. Sequenced material: CD4+ or CD8+ T cells sorted from blood, taken in a trial of the OX40 agonist ivuxolimab. CDR3 coding DNA: TGTGCCAGCAGCTTACGCGGCACAACCTACGAGCAGTACTTC. It encodes CASSLRGTTYEQYF.